The 8 T cell receptor beta chains reported below all come from one sample, sequenced in a study of naive CD8 T cells in extremely preterm neonates. Study-wide points: Preterm infants showed shorter CDR3s, fewer N additions and less trimming than older groups.

Preterm samples came from extremely preterm deliveries at about 21-27 weeks. Their antigens are not known. Sequencing was performed with immunoSEQ multiplex PCR; in TCRdb, only in-frame clones are kept and a portion is missing. The sample has around 25,000 clones, 70% to 90% seen once; the top ten hold approximately 1%. The sample comprised naive CD8+ T cells from cord blood. All receptors derive from a boy who was born preterm.

V gene TRBV4-1 combines with J gene TRBJ2-1; 8 bases line up with TRBD2. Germline CDR1 reads MGHRA; CDR2 reads YSYEKL. J lost 6 bases, V lost 0 bases, and 1 base had no gene match. This CDR3 spans 14 amino acids. CDR3 sequence reads: CASSQDGGANEQFF. In DNA, the CDR3 is TGCGCCAGCAGCCAAGACGGGGGGGCCAATGAGCAGTTCTTC.

The V call is TRBV4-3, the J call TRBJ2-5, with 14 bases fitting TRBD2. The CDR3 sequence is 17 residues long. With 1 base clipped from V and 4 bases from J, the junction kept 5 bases outside the gene matches. CDR1 and CDR2 (germline): LGHNA, YSLEER. CDR3 nucleotides: TGCGCCAGCAGCCAAGGGACTAGCGGGGGGATTTTAGAGACCCAGTACTTC. The encoded protein is CASSQGTSGGILETQYF.

The CDR3 DNA reads as TGTGCCAGCAGCCCCTGGACTAGCGGGCGGGAGCAGTACTTC. Translation gives CASSPWTSGREQYF. This chain links TRBV9 with TRBJ2-7; 11 positions agree with TRBD2. Germline CDR1 SGDLS, CDR2 YYNGEE. The CDR3 is made up of 14 amino acids. V shed 4 bases and J 7 bases; nucleotides not matched to a gene: 7. Complete variable domain (other parts from reference TRBV9 and TRBJ2-7): DSGVTQTPKHLITATGQRVTLRCSPRSGDLSVYWYQQSLDQGLQFLIQYYNGEERAKGNILERFSAQQFPDLHSELNLSSLELGDSALYFCASSPWTSGREQYFGPGTRLTVT.

The chain joins TRBV29-1 to TRBJ1-2; perhaps TRBD1 as D (6 bases). In germline, CDR1 is SQVTM, CDR2 ANQGSEA. Trimming left V 4 bases short and J 1 base short, with 13 bases between. The CDR3 contains 14 residues. CDR3 loop: CSVAFYRDNYGYTF. The CDR3 coding sequence is TGCAGCGTTGCTTTCTACAGGGATAACTATGGCTACACCTTC.

This clone is a singleton in its sample. The chain uses TRBV19 and TRBJ2-3; D may be TRBD1 (5 bases). V was trimmed by 3 bases and J by 0 bases, leaving 7 bases between them. The CDR3 consists of 14 residues. Germline V lookup: CDR1 LNHDA, CDR2 SQIVND (reference sequence). CDR3 in DNA: TGTGCCAGTAGTATCAGGGATAGCACAGATACGCAGTATTTT. Amino acids: CASSIRDSTDTQYF.

CDR3 bases: TGTGCCAGCAGCTCTAGCGGGGGCGCCTACGAGCAGTACTTC. This codes for CASSSSGGAYEQYF. The chain couples TRBV11-2 to TRBJ2-7, with TRBD2 matching over 10 bases. CDR1 is SGHAT and CDR2 is FQNNGV in the germline V gene. The ends lost 4 bases at V and 2 bases at J; junction bases unmatched: 2. The CDR3 spans 14 residues.

The CDR3 sequence: CASSISSYNSPLHF. The CDR3, as DNA: TGTGCCAGTAGTATCAGCTCCTATAATTCACCCCTCCACTTT. The chain joins TRBV19 to TRBJ1-6; the D is unclear. Between the trimmed V and J ends, which lost 3 bases and 0 bases, there was a span of 3 bases. The CDR3 totals 14 residues. Germline V gene data show CDR1 as LNHDA and CDR2 as SQIVND (reference sequence).

The chain links TRBV7-2 to TRBJ2-5; 15 bases align to TRBD2. Germline trimming cut 4 bases from V and 7 bases from J; bases unmatched to any gene: 1. The CDR3 consists of 14 residues. Per the germline V gene, CDR1 is SGHTA and CDR2 is FQGNSA. CDR3 nucleotides: TGTGCCAGCAGCTGGACTAGCGGGGGGGCGACCCAGTACTTC. Translation gives CASSWTSGGATQYF.